This TCR beta chain was retrieved from a study of blood T cells in healthy people across ages. A second PCR of 7 to 11 cycles used a sample-barcoded 5' primer and a J-beta primer mix. In TCRdb, the 5' RACE reads were re-called with MiXCR into one record per CDR3 protein. Of fewer than 800,000 distinct CDR3 sequences detected, 20% to 25% appear once; the ten largest clones hold 3% to 4%. Of note for this clonotype: No antigen is known for it.

Peripheral blood samples of roughly 9.9 milliliters were drawn from each donor. The germline V gene has CDR1 SGDLS and CDR2 YYNGEE. The CDR3 runs 13 residues. Whole-study findings and limits: Comparison with aged donors showed that long-lived donors had more naive CD4+ cells and higher diversity.

The specimen sequenced was blood. The rearrangement links TRBV9 to TRBJ2-5; maybe TRBD1 (5 bases). The tail of the sequence fits TRBJ2-1 better, so the J call may be wrong. This sequence originates from a man aged 70 or older in good health. CDR3 sequence (DNA): TGTGCCAGCAGCACCAGGGCAGTCAATGAGCAGTTCTTC. It codes for CASSTRAVNEQFF.